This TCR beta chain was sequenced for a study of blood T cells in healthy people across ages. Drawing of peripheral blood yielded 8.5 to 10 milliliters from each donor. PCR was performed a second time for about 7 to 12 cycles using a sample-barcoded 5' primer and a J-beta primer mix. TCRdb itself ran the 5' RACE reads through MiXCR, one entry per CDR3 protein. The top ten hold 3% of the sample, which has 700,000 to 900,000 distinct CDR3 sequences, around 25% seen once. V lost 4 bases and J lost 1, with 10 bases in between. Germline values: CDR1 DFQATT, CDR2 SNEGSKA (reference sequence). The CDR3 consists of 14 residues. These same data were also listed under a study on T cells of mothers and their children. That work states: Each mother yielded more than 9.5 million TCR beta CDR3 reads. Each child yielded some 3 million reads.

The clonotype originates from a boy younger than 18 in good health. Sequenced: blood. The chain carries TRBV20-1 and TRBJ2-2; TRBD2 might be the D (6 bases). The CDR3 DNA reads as TGCAGTGCTAAGTTGGGGGGGAACACCGGGGAGCTGTTTTTT. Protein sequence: CSAKLGGNTGELFF.